These 21 T cell receptor beta chains were all obtained from the same sample, sequenced in a study of identical twins. MiXCR, run by TCRdb on the 5' RACE reads, gives a single entry per CDR3 protein. The sample contains 450,000 to 650,000 distinct CDR3 sequences, 9.6% of which appear only once. These data also formed part of another study, on yellow fever vaccine responses in identical twins.

What was sequenced was PBMCs. These receptors were taken from a young woman in good health.

The genes are TRBV7-8 and TRBJ2-1; 12 bases align to TRBD1. V dropped 5 bases and J dropped 4; count of bases not matched to a gene: 6. Looked up from germline, CDR1 is SGHVS and CDR2 is FQNEAQ. The CDR3 has 16 residues. CDR3 in DNA: TGTGCCAGCAGCAAGGGGACAGGGGGCCTTTACAATGAGCAGTTCTTC. Translating it yields CASSKGTGGLYNEQFF.

This clonotype was seen repeatedly, ten times or more. The rearrangement uses TRBV2 and TRBJ2-3, with 11 bases matching TRBD1. The CDR3 covers 13 residues. Germline loops: CDR1 SNHLY, CDR2 FYNNEI. Trimming at V came to 9 bases and at J to 3 bases, leaving 2 bases not matched to a gene. The CDR3 loop reads CARRDRGTDTQYF. CDR3 bases: TGTGCCAGACGGGACAGGGGGACAGATACGCAGTATTTT.

This clonotype has just a few counts. The V gene is TRBV6-4, the J gene TRBJ2-2, with D maybe TRBD2 (5 bases). Trimming cost V 3 bases and J 4 bases, with 9 bases left between them. The CDR3 has 14 residues. In germline, CDR1 is MRHNA, CDR2 SNTAGT. Written as DNA, the CDR3 is TGTGCCAGCAGTGATTGGGAGTTCACCGGGGAGCTGTTTTTT. Its protein product is CASSDWEFTGELFF.

The chain combines TRBV3-1 with TRBJ1-1; TRBD1 matches 9 bases. Trimming at V came to 4 bases and at J to 0 bases, leaving 3 bases not matched to a gene. The CDR3 is made up of 15 amino acids. Per the germline V gene, CDR1 is LGHDT and CDR2 is YNNKEL (reference sequence). CDR3: CASSPWTGVNTEAFF. In DNA, the CDR3 is TGTGCCAGCAGCCCCTGGACAGGGGTGAACACTGAAGCTTTCTTT.

A few counts support this clonotype. The chain joins TRBV7-9 to TRBJ2-1; TRBD2 aligns across 8 bases. Trimming cost V 3 bases and J 6 bases; bases outside gene matches: 7. The CDR3 length is 15 residues. Germline V gene lookup returns CDR1 SEHNR and CDR2 FQNEAQ (reference sequence). CDR3 DNA: TGTGCCAGCAGCTTTCGGGAGGGGGTGTTCAATGAGCAGTTCTTC. Residues: CASSFREGVFNEQFF.

This clonotype has more than one count but fewer than ten. The rearrangement links TRBV12-3 or TRBV12-4 to TRBJ2-3; D uncertain. The V and J ends lost 3 bases and 5 bases respectively, with 9 bases between them. The CDR3 extends over 13 amino acids. CDR3 residues: CASSFPALDTQYF. CDR3 sequence (DNA): TGTGCCAGCAGTTTCCCCGCCTTAGATACGCAGTATTTT.

The gene calls are TRBV2 and TRBJ1-1, with unresolved D. Trimming shortened V by 3 bases and J by 1 base, and 9 bases separated the two germline ends. This CDR3 spans 14 amino acids. CDR1 is SNHLY and CDR2 is FYNNEI in the germline V gene. CDR3 residues: CASSEDRSNTEAFF. CDR3 nucleotides: TGTGCCAGCAGTGAGGATCGGTCGAACACTGAAGCTTTCTTT.

This clonotype was counted ten times or more. The gene calls are TRBV10-3 and TRBJ2-3, with D tentatively TRBD1 (5 bases). V was clipped by 0 bases and J by 4 bases, with 8 bases between them. CDR3 length equals 14 residues. Per the germline V gene, CDR1 is ENHRY and CDR2 is SYGVKD. DNA of the CDR3: TGTGCCATCAGTGAGTCAGGGGTTGCAGATACGCAGTATTTT. Translating it yields CAISESGVADTQYF.

This sequence joins TRBV9 and TRBJ2-7, with 9 nucleotides matching TRBD1. Germline loops: CDR1 SGDLS, CDR2 YYNGEE. V shed 3 bases and J 5 bases; nucleotides not matched to a gene: 9. The length of the CDR3 is 15 residues. The CDR3 here is CASSGTGTGRDEQYF. CDR3 nucleotide sequence: TGTGCCAGCAGCGGAACCGGGACAGGGCGCGACGAGCAGTACTTC.

The CDR3 coding sequence is TGTGCCAGCAGCTTGAATAGCAGGGGTACGCAGTATTTT. Translated: CASSLNSRGTQYF. The J gene is TRBJ2-3, the V gene TRBV5-5; D might be TRBD1 (6 bases). The CDR3 runs to 13 residues. Germline V gene sequence: CDR1 SGHKS, CDR2 YYEKEE (reference sequence). Between the trimmed V and J ends, which lost 1 base and 8 bases, there was a span of 11 bases.

V and J are TRBV20-1 and TRBJ2-7; D is uncertain. The germline gives CDR1 DFQATT, CDR2 SNEGSKA (reference sequence). Trimming removed 3 bases at V and 4 bases at J, with 10 bases between. This CDR3 contains 12 residues. The CDR3 region is CSASSSPYEQYF. The CDR3 bases are TGCAGTGCTAGCTCGTCCCCATACGAGCAGTACTTC.

The J gene is TRBJ2-2, the V gene TRBV5-1; TRBD2 is a possible D gene (6 bases). Germline assignment: CDR1 SGHRS and CDR2 YFSETQ. The CDR3 loop spans 14 amino acids. The V end lost 1 base, the J end lost 8 bases, and 12 bases lay between the germline ends. As DNA, the CDR3 is TGCGCCAGCAGCTTGTCGCGGGGATCTGGGGAGCTGTTTTTT. Encoded protein: CASSLSRGSGELFF.

The V gene is TRBV12-3 or TRBV12-4, the J gene TRBJ2-3; TRBD1 matches 7 bases. The V gene end was trimmed by 5 bases and the J gene end by 4 bases; junction bases not matched to a gene: 24. The CDR3 covers 20 residues. This CDR3 reads CASSRPGQLIPKENPDTQYF. The CDR3 nucleotides are TGTGCCAGCAGTCGGCCGGGACAGCTAATTCCGAAAGAGAATCCAGATACGCAGTATTTT.

This clonotype was detected many times. This sequence joins TRBV7-3 and TRBJ2-3; possibly TRBD2 for D (6 bases). This CDR3 is built from 14 residues. The germline V gene has CDR1 SGHTA and CDR2 FQGTGA. The germline V and J ends were trimmed by 4 bases and 4 bases, with 12 bases remaining between them. The CDR3 nucleotides are TGTGCCAGCAGCTCGACTAGACCTCCAGATACGCAGTATTTT. It specifies CASSSTRPPDTQYF.

This clonotype was observed many times. CDR3 amino acids: CASSEDRGKTGANVLTF. CDR3 DNA: TGTGCCAGCAGTGAAGATCGGGGAAAAACTGGGGCCAACGTCCTGACTTTC. The chain combines TRBV2 with TRBJ2-6, with D possibly being TRBD2 (5 bases). V dropped 1 base and J dropped 2 bases, with 12 bases sitting between them. In germline, CDR1 is SNHLY, CDR2 FYNNEI. The CDR3 loop spans 17 amino acids.

This clonotype was counted ten times or more. The chain combines TRBV5-4 with TRBJ2-5; D might be TRBD1 (5 bases). CDR1 is SGHNT, CDR2 YYREEE, per germline (reference sequence). The CDR3 extends over 15 amino acids. V gave up 0 bases and J gave up 5 bases, with 14 bases separating them. The DNA for the CDR3 is TGTGCCAGCAGCTTGGCGGTGACCAGACAGGAGACCCAGTACTTC. Translated, it gives CASSLAVTRQETQYF.

Concerning this clonotype itself: The junction departs from germline at one end; a sequencing error may be responsible. This CDR3 reads CTSSLARGGASWANVLTF. CDR3 nucleotide sequence: TGTACCAGCAGTTTAGCGCGAGGGGGCGCATCTTGGGCCAACGTCCTGACTTTC. V is TRBV12-3 or TRBV12-4 and J is TRBJ2-6; 7 nucleotides align to TRBD1. This CDR3 contains 18 residues.

The table lists this clonotype with many counts. The genes are TRBV24-1 and TRBJ1-2, with 9 bases lining up with TRBD1. Germline V gives CDR1 KGHDR, CDR2 SFDVKD. V lost 9 bases and J lost 6; bases outside the gene matches: 13. The CDR3 is made up of 15 amino acids. For the CDR3, the DNA is TGTGCCACCGTCGATTCACCCGGGACAGGGAATGGCTACACCTTC. Its protein product is CATVDSPGTGNGYTF.

This clonotype appeared many times. This chain links TRBV25-1 with TRBJ2-7; the D gene is possibly TRBD2 (6 bases). Trimming took 7 bases from V and 5 from J, leaving 15 bases between them. The CDR3 is 13 amino acids. Germline V lookup: CDR1 MGHDK, CDR2 SYGVNS. The CDR3 protein is CASKGTGPNEQYF. CDR3 coding DNA: TGTGCCAGCAAAGGGACTGGGCCCAACGAGCAGTACTTC.

This clonotype occurred many times. The chain has TRBV3-1 and TRBJ2-7; 9 bases align to TRBD2. CDR1 is LGHDT and CDR2 is YNNKEL in the germline V gene (reference sequence). The CDR3 totals 14 residues. Trimming at V came to 6 bases and at J to 0 bases, leaving 3 bases not matched to a gene. The CDR3, as DNA: TGTGCCAGCAGAAATAGCGGGAGCTCCTACGAGCAGTACTTC. Amino acid sequence: CASRNSGSSYEQYF.

This clonotype was recorded a few times. V usage is TRBV4-2 and J usage is TRBJ1-2; no clear D. The V end lost 0 bases, the J end lost 3 bases, and 17 bases lay between the germline ends. The CDR3 covers 17 residues. CDR1 is LGHNA, CDR2 YNFKEQ, per germline. Here the CDR3 DNA reads TGTGCCAGCAGCCAAGATGGAGGACTCGGGGAGGACTATGGCTACACCTTC. Translated: CASSQDGGLGEDYGYTF.